A single sample gave rise to the 11 T cell receptor beta chains below, sequenced in a study of CD8+CD57+ T cells in acquired aplastic anemia. CD8+CD57+ cell expansion had been shown by flow cytometry in patients chosen for sequencing. Genomic DNA served as template for TCR beta VDJ and CDR3 profiling. TCRdb redid the calling of the reads with MiXCR, one entry per CDR3 protein. Among 200,000 or so distinct CDR3 sequences listed, around 47% were seen once. The specimen was sorted CD4+, CD8+, or CD8+CD57+ T cells (not recorded which) from PBMCs. These receptors all stem from a human donor with aplastic anemia.

This chain uses TRBV10-3 with TRBJ2-3; 7 bases align to TRBD2. The CDR3 length is 17 residues. Germline assignment: CDR1 ENHRY and CDR2 SYGVKD. The J segment lost 0 bases and the V segment lost 0 bases, leaving 6 bases of the junction unmatched. The CDR3 DNA is TGTGCCATCAGTGAGTCGAAGGGACTACTGAGCACAGATACGCAGTATTTT. It yields the protein CAISESKGLLSTDTQYF.

This clonotype was seen at least ten times. The V gene is TRBV5-1, the J gene TRBJ1-1, with 7 bases lining up with TRBD1. Germline CDR1 SGHRS, CDR2 YFSETQ. The CDR3 runs 15 residues. Trimming took 4 bases from V and 0 from J; bases not matched to a gene: 6. CDR3 protein: CASSPRQGMNTEAFF. CDR3 sequence (DNA): TGCGCCAGCAGCCCGAGACAGGGAATGAACACTGAAGCTTTCTTT.

This clonotype showed up many times. The chain joins TRBV6-1 to TRBJ1-2; 8 positions match TRBD1. V shed 6 bases and J 4 bases; nucleotides not matched to a gene: 7. This CDR3 has 14 residues. The germline CDR1 and CDR2 sequences are MNHNS and SASEGT. CDR3 residues: CASRAPDRGYGYTF. CDR3 nucleotide sequence: TGTGCCAGCAGAGCCCCAGACAGGGGCTATGGCTACACCTTC.

The rearrangement uses TRBV29-1 and TRBJ2-5, with D hard to call. V shed 8 bases and J shed 2 bases, with 21 bases lying between them. The CDR3 spans 15 residues. The germline CDR1 and CDR2 sequences are SQVTM and ANQGSEA. The CDR3 sequence: CSIITPNRRQETQYF. The DNA of the CDR3 is TGCAGCATTATCACCCCGAATAGGCGTCAAGAGACCCAGTACTTC.

J is TRBJ2-1 and V is TRBV12-3 or TRBV12-4, with a tentative D call TRBD2 (5 bases). CDR3 length: 12 amino acids. V shed 7 bases and J shed 6 bases, with 10 bases lying between them. The DNA for the CDR3 is TGTGCCAGCAAGAGCGGAAGCAATGAGCAGTTCTTC. Translating it yields CASKSGSNEQFF.

The chain couples TRBV20-1 to TRBJ2-1; D remains ambiguous. Germline CDR1 DFQATT, CDR2 SNEGSKA (reference sequence). V shed 4 bases and J shed 2 bases, with 15 bases lying between them. This CDR3 comprises 15 residues. CDR3 residues: CSAKRTPLTYNEQFF. The CDR3 coding sequence is TGCAGTGCTAAACGGACCCCCCTCACCTACAATGAGCAGTTCTTC.

The chain uses TRBV6-2 or TRBV6-3 and TRBJ1-1, with 8 positions matching TRBD1. The trim removed 4 bases at V and 4 bases at J, leaving 17 bases unmatched. Germline CDR1 reads MNHEY; CDR2 reads SVGEGT. The CDR3 is 18 amino acids. The CDR3 sequence: CASSSYRGIPLRPTEAFF. The CDR3 DNA is TGTGCCAGCAGTTCCTACAGGGGGATTCCCCTCCGTCCCACTGAAGCTTTCTTT.

The sample holds a few counts of this clonotype. CDR3 nucleotide sequence: TGTGCCAGGACTAGACAGGGATCCTGGACTGAAGCTTTCTTT. Protein product: CARTRQGSWTEAFF. The chain joins TRBV2 to TRBJ1-1; TRBD1 agrees at 7 bases. The V segment lost 9 bases and the J segment 5 bases; nucleotides outside the gene matches: 12. Germline CDR1 reads SNHLY; CDR2 reads FYNNEI. The CDR3 is made up of 14 amino acids.

This clonotype showed up just a few times. The chain has TRBV18 and TRBJ1-2; D is unresolved. In germline, CDR1 is KGHSH, CDR2 LQKENI. The CDR3 length is 14 residues. V lost 0 bases, J lost 2 bases, and 7 bases lay in between. The CDR3 DNA reads as TGTGCCAGCTCACCACCACCGGGGAACTATGGCTACACCTTC. Translated: CASSPPPGNYGYTF. Full variable domain (remainder filled in from reference TRBV18 and TRBJ1-2): NAGVMQNPRHLVRRRGQEARLRCSPMKGHSHVYWYRQLPEEGLKFMVYLQKENIIDESGMPKERFSAEFPKEGPSILRIQQVVRGDSAAYFCASSPPPGNYGYTFGSGTRLTVV.

Concerning this clonotype itself: Given the absence of the conserved phenylalanine or tryptophan at the CDR3 end, a read error is likely. The limits of the CDR3 on the DNA are not certain, so only TCRdb's listed CDR3 is given. The rearrangement uses TRBV15 and TRBJ2-1; the tabulated D call, TRBD1, remains unverified against the DNA. The CDR3 totals 14 residues, both ends included. The germline V gene has CDR1 LNHNV and CDR2 YYDKDF (reference sequence). The CDR3 is CATSRFVGRNERFS.

This clonotype was observed at least ten times. This chain links TRBV5-1 with TRBJ1-1; no definite D call. The CDR3 runs 17 residues. The V end was cut by 0 bases, the J end by 0 bases, with 15 bases between. Germline V CDR1 and CDR2: SGHRS, YFSETQ. In nucleotides, the CDR3 is TGCGCCAGCAGCTTGGTGGCCAGCGACATCTTGAACACTGAAGCTTTCTTT. It encodes CASSLVASDILNTEAFF.